Each of the 29 T cell receptor beta chains below was sequenced from the same sample in a study of shared clonotypes between healthy human individuals. Repertoires were generated with immunoSEQ multiplex PCR, while TCRdb's copy carries only in-frame clones and drops some. Of about 530,000 clones in the sample, about 75% were seen once. Material: PBMCs. Receptor source: a woman aged 40 to 49 in good health. Some clones in this sample may be carry-over from other donors' samples.

V and J are TRBV18 and TRBJ2-1; 11 bases line up with TRBD1. This CDR3 has 16 amino acids. V shed 6 bases and J 5 bases; nucleotides not matched to a gene: 9. Per the germline V gene, CDR1 is KGHSH and CDR2 is LQKENI. The CDR3 spells CASSTKGQGGHNEQFF. CDR3 DNA: TGTGCCAGCTCCACCAAGGGACAGGGGGGCCACAATGAGCAGTTCTTC.

Regarding this clone: Other DNA sequences in this sample translate to the same CDR3. This chain joins TRBV18 and TRBJ2-3, with TRBD1 as a possible D gene (5 bases). CDR1 and CDR2 from the germline V gene are KGHSH and LQKENI. Trimming shortened V by 3 bases and J by 0 bases, and 10 bases separated the two germline ends. There are 15 residues in the CDR3. CDR3 loop: CASSPSGASTDTQYF. The DNA for the CDR3 is TGTGCCAGCTCACCTAGTGGGGCTAGCACAGATACGCAGTATTTT.

A word on this clone: The final CDR3 position lacks the conserved phenylalanine or tryptophan, pointing to a likely read error. The CDR3 here is CSVVLTRGGIEAFL. The CDR3 coding sequence is TGCAGCGTTGTCCTAACACGGGGTGGGATTGAAGCTTTCCTT. The V call is TRBV29-1, the J call TRBJ1-1; D not resolved. Germline V gene data show CDR1 as SQVTM and CDR2 as ANQGSEA. With 4 bases removed from V and 7 bases from J, the gap between germline ends came to 19 bases. The CDR3 extends over 14 amino acids.

CDR3 amino acids: CASSDARGYEQYF. For the CDR3, the DNA is TGTGCCAGCAGTGACGCCAGGGGCTACGAGCAGTACTTC. The chain couples TRBV6-1 to TRBJ2-7; D is perhaps TRBD1 (6 bases). The germline CDR1 and CDR2 sequences are MNHNS and SASEGT. The V and J ends lost 3 bases and 3 bases respectively, with 9 bases between them. CDR3 size: 13 residues.

The chain employs TRBV7-3 and TRBJ2-4, with 14 nucleotides matching TRBD2. This CDR3 has 15 residues. Looked up from germline, CDR1 is SGHTA and CDR2 is FQGTGA. V was pared by 5 bases and J by 10 bases, with 7 bases of the junction left unmatched. The CDR3 coding sequence is TGTGCCAGCAGCCCGGGACTAGCGGGAGAGAATATTCAGTACTTC. Translated, it gives CASSPGLAGENIQYF. The full variable domain, in which reference TRBV7-3 and TRBJ2-4 provide the parts outside the CDR3, is GAGVSQTPSNKVTEKGKYVELRCDPISGHTALYWYRQSLGQGPEFLIYFQGTGAADDSGLPNDRFFAVRPEGSVSTLKIQRTERGDSAVYLCASSPGLAGENIQYFGAGTRLSVL.

The genes are TRBV19 and TRBJ1-4; maybe TRBD1 (5 bases). V was shortened by 3 bases and J by 3 bases, with 11 bases between the two germline ends. Germline CDR1 LNHDA, CDR2 SQIVND (reference sequence). This CDR3 is 15 amino acids long. CDR3: CASSMVTASNEKLFF. The CDR3 DNA reads as TGTGCCAGTAGTATGGTGACAGCCTCTAATGAAAAACTGTTTTTT.

The V gene is TRBV9, the J gene TRBJ2-7, with 8 bases that match TRBD1. CDR3 size: 15 residues. Germline trimming cut 1 base from V and 6 bases from J; bases unmatched to any gene: 9. Germline CDR1 is SGDLS and CDR2 is YYNGEE. The CDR3 reads CASSVQGTGLGEQYF. Here the CDR3 DNA reads TGTGCCAGCAGCGTACAAGGGACAGGTCTCGGCGAGCAGTACTTC. The full variable domain, completed using reference TRBV9 and TRBJ2-7, is DSGVTQTPKHLITATGQRVTLRCSPRSGDLSVYWYQQSLDQGLQFLIQYYNGEERAKGNILERFSAQQFPDLHSELNLSSLELGDSALYFCASSVQGTGLGEQYFGPGTRLTVT.

The chain employs TRBV28 and TRBJ2-1; 8 nucleotides match TRBD1. The CDR3 totals 16 residues. V shed 5 bases and J 2 bases; nucleotides not matched to a gene: 8. The germline CDR1 and CDR2 sequences are MDHEN and SYDVKM. DNA for the CDR3: TGTGCCAGCAGTCCCATACGGACAGGGACCTACAATGAGCAGTTCTTC. It encodes CASSPIRTGTYNEQFF. Full variable domain (remainder filled in from reference TRBV28 and TRBJ2-1): DVKVTQSSRYLVKRTGEKVFLECVQDMDHENMFWYRQDPGLGLRLIYFSYDVKMKEKGDIPEGYSVSREKKERFSLILESASTNQTSMYLCASSPIRTGTYNEQFFGPGTRLTVL.

The chain recombines TRBV23-1 with TRBJ2-5; tentatively, D is TRBD2 (5 bases). TRBV23-1 is sorted into the ORF group, with uncertain function. CDR3 size: 17 residues. Trimming shortened V by 0 bases and J by 7 bases, and 21 bases separated the two germline ends. CDR3 residues: CASSQSHSGDITGTQYF. The DNA of the CDR3 is TGCGCCAGCAGTCAATCCCACAGCGGTGATATTACGGGGACCCAGTACTTC.

The rearrangement joins TRBV30 to TRBJ1-3; TRBD1 matches at 9 bases. Germline CDR1 and CDR2: GTSNPN and SVGIG (reference sequence). This CDR3 has 14 amino acids. With 2 bases clipped from V and 4 bases from J, the junction kept 3 bases outside the gene matches. The CDR3 here is CAWSLTGGGNTIYF. The CDR3 DNA reads as TGTGCCTGGAGTCTGACAGGGGGAGGAAACACCATATATTTT.

The table lists this clone with many counts. The chain carries TRBV28 and TRBJ2-3, with D perhaps matching TRBD1 (6 bases). CDR1 is MDHEN, CDR2 SYDVKM, per germline. Between the trimmed V and J ends, which lost 2 bases and 1 base, there was a span of 10 bases. The CDR3 has 15 residues. The CDR3 sequence: CASSLPDRRTDTQYF. CDR3 DNA sequence: TGTGCCAGCAGTTTACCTGACAGGCGCACAGATACGCAGTATTTT.

This clone was found a few times. The chain carries TRBV29-1 and TRBJ2-7; 11 bases map to TRBD2. CDR1 SQVTM and CDR2 ANQGSEA come from the germline V gene. V was pared by 7 bases and J by 6 bases, with 8 bases of the junction left unmatched. The CDR3 consists of 13 residues. The CDR3 DNA sequence: TGCAGCGCACTAGCGGGAGCGATTTCCGAGCAGTACTTC. It specifies CSALAGAISEQYF.

V and J are TRBV5-1 and TRBJ2-1; 8 bases match TRBD2. CDR1 SGHRS and CDR2 YFSETQ come from the germline V gene. There are 15 residues in the CDR3. V shed 0 bases and J 7 bases; nucleotides not matched to a gene: 6. Here the CDR3 reads CASSLDGRAANEQFF. As DNA, the CDR3 is TGCGCCAGCAGCTTGGACGGGAGGGCCGCTAATGAGCAGTTCTTC.

This clone was seen a handful of times. V and J are TRBV5-4 and TRBJ2-7; 8 bases fit TRBD2. The germline CDR1 and CDR2 sequences are SGHNT and YYREEE (reference sequence). V shed 0 bases and J 7 bases; nucleotides not matched to a gene: 6. The CDR3 runs 14 residues. The CDR3 sequence: CASSLGSGVGEQYF. As DNA, the CDR3 is TGTGCCAGCAGCTTGGGTAGCGGGGTGGGGGAGCAGTACTTC.

The chain links TRBV28 to TRBJ1-2; D uncertain. Germline-derived CDR1 and CDR2 are MDHEN and SYDVKM. V lost 1 base to trimming and J lost 0 bases, with 12 bases between them. This CDR3 region has 16 residues. The CDR3 DNA is TGTGCCAGCAGTTTATCCAACCCCGGAGCTAACTATGGCTACACCTTC. Protein sequence: CASSLSNPGANYGYTF.

This clone was observed a single time. The V gene is TRBV28, the J gene TRBJ1-1; perhaps TRBD1 as D (5 bases). Germline V lookup: CDR1 MDHEN, CDR2 SYDVKM. The CDR3 runs 14 residues. Trimming cost V 6 bases and J 4 bases, with 15 bases left between them. CDR3 DNA: TGTGCCAGCAGGGGCCGGGGGGGAGGCACTGAAGCTTTCTTT. Its translation: CASRGRGGGTEAFF. The complete variable domain, with remaining parts taken from reference TRBV28 and TRBJ1-1, reads DVKVTQSSRYLVKRTGEKVFLECVQDMDHENMFWYRQDPGLGLRLIYFSYDVKMKEKGDIPEGYSVSREKKERFSLILESASTNQTSMYLCASRGRGGGTEAFFGQGTRLTVV.

This clone was recorded a few times. The chain is built from TRBV5-8 and TRBJ2-4; the match to TRBD1 covers 9 bases. V lost 4 bases to trimming and J lost 0 bases; unmatched junction nucleotides: 5. There are 16 residues in the CDR3. Looked up from germline, CDR1 is SGHTS and CDR2 is YDEGEE. The CDR3: CASSSGQGKAKNIQYF. The CDR3 region has the DNA TGTGCCAGCAGCAGCGGACAGGGGAAAGCCAAAAACATTCAGTACTTC.

V usage is TRBV2 and J usage is TRBJ2-7; no clear D. The CDR3 sequence is 13 residues long. Germline CDR1 SNHLY, CDR2 FYNNEI. V was shortened by 4 bases and J by 3 bases, with 10 bases between the two germline ends. CDR3 amino acids: CASSVGANYEQYF. CDR3 nucleotide sequence: TGTGCCAGCAGTGTCGGCGCGAACTACGAGCAGTACTTC.

V and J are TRBV10-3 and TRBJ2-7; 12 bases are shared with TRBD1. The germline gives CDR1 ENHRY, CDR2 SYGVKD. This CDR3 has 15 amino acids. J lost 5 bases, V lost 3 bases, and 5 bases had no gene match. CDR3 residues: CAISETGTGGDEQYF. The CDR3 region has the DNA TGTGCCATCAGTGAAACCGGGACAGGGGGCGACGAGCAGTACTTC.

The genes are TRBV4-1 and TRBJ2-1; D is ambiguous. The length of the CDR3 is 16 residues. Germline V lookup: CDR1 MGHRA, CDR2 YSYEKL. V was shortened by 2 bases and J by 6 bases, with 17 bases between the two germline ends. CDR3 in DNA: TGCGCCAGCAGCCAACCCGTACAAAGCAGCGTCAATGAGCAGTTCTTC. Protein product: CASSQPVQSSVNEQFF.

The V and J genes are TRBV5-4 and TRBJ2-7; the match to TRBD1 covers 8 bases. CDR3 size: 14 residues. The germline V gene encodes CDR1 SGHNT and CDR2 YYREEE (reference sequence). The V gene end was trimmed by 4 bases and the J gene end by 5 bases; junction bases not matched to a gene: 8. CDR3 sequence (DNA): TGTGCCAGCAGCCCACGGACAGGGTCCAACGAGCAGTACTTC. Its translation is CASSPRTGSNEQYF. The whole variable domain, remainder taken from reference TRBV5-4 and TRBJ2-7, is ETGVTQSPTHLIKTRGQQVTLRCSSQSGHNTVSWYQQALGQGPQFIFQYYREEENGRGNFPPRFSGLQFPNYSSELNVNALELDDSALYLCASSPRTGSNEQYFGPGTRLTVT.

This clone was seen only a few times. CDR3 amino acids: CASSVDRDNEQFF. The CDR3 DNA reads as TGTGCCAGCAGCGTAGACAGGGACAATGAGCAGTTCTTC. The chain is built from TRBV9 and TRBJ2-1; possible D gene TRBD1, 6 bases. This CDR3 has 13 amino acids. V lost 0 bases to trimming and J lost 5 bases, with 6 bases between them. Germline V gene lookup returns CDR1 SGDLS and CDR2 YYNGEE.

This sequence joins TRBV19 and TRBJ2-7; D perhaps matches TRBD1 (5 bases). V lost 3 bases and J 4 bases, leaving 19 bases between the germline ends. Germline-derived CDR1 and CDR2 are LNHDA and SQIVND (reference sequence). The CDR3 covers 16 residues. The CDR3 reads CASSIGRQYYSYEQYF. The CDR3 bases are TGTGCCAGTAGTATTGGTCGACAGTACTACAGTTACGAGCAGTACTTC.

The table lists this clone with a count of one. This chain links TRBV11-2 with TRBJ2-1; 13 positions match TRBD2. The CDR3 is made up of 17 amino acids. Germline V gene sequence: CDR1 SGHAT, CDR2 FQNNGV. V gave up 4 bases and J gave up 0 bases; unmatched junction bases: 3. The CDR3 spells CASSSRTSGSSYNEQFF. CDR3 DNA sequence: TGTGCCAGCAGCTCCAGGACTAGCGGGAGCTCCTACAATGAGCAGTTCTTC.

V usage is TRBV4-2 and J usage is TRBJ2-3; 13 nucleotides match TRBD2. Unmatched junction bases numbered 13, after V lost 0 bases and J lost 4 bases. CDR1 is LGHNA, CDR2 YNFKEQ, per germline. The CDR3 length is 20 residues. The CDR3 reads CASSQEGTSGTTLTSDTQYF. DNA for the CDR3: TGTGCCAGCAGCCAAGAAGGGACTAGCGGGACTACCTTAACGTCAGATACGCAGTATTTT.

The DNA of the CDR3 is TGTGCCAGCAGTTTACCCCTGGTGGGCACAGATACGCAGTATTTT. Translating it yields CASSLPLVGTDTQYF. This sequence joins TRBV28 and TRBJ2-3, with D hard to call. V was shortened by 2 bases and J by 1 base, with 10 bases between the two germline ends. This CDR3 has 15 residues. Looked up from germline, CDR1 is MDHEN and CDR2 is SYDVKM.

The chain's CDR3 is CASSPSGTGIEQYF. CDR3 in DNA: TGTGCCAGCTCACCATCCGGGACAGGGATCGAGCAGTACTTC. The chain is built from TRBV18 and TRBJ2-7; 9 nucleotides agree with TRBD1. Germline trimming cut 2 bases from V and 6 bases from J; bases unmatched to any gene: 5. CDR1 and CDR2 from the germline V gene are KGHSH and LQKENI. This CDR3 contains 14 residues.

The chain links TRBV7-2 to TRBJ2-2; D unresolved. CDR1 is SGHTA and CDR2 is FQGNSA in the germline V gene. This CDR3 contains 17 residues. Trimming cost V 3 bases and J 3 bases, with 17 bases left between them. CDR3 amino acids: CASSFQPKDGDTGELFF. CDR3 nucleotides: TGTGCCAGCAGCTTCCAACCTAAAGACGGCGACACCGGGGAGCTGTTTTTT.

This chain links TRBV28 with TRBJ2-7; D unclear. There are 14 residues in the CDR3. Germline V gene sequence: CDR1 MDHEN, CDR2 SYDVKM. Trimming cost V 5 bases and J 0 bases, with 11 bases left between them. CDR3 amino acids: CASSPRWVSYEQYF. The CDR3 nucleotides read TGTGCCAGCAGTCCGAGGTGGGTCTCCTACGAGCAGTACTTC. Variable domain in full (rest from reference TRBV28 and TRBJ2-7): DVKVTQSSRYLVKRTGEKVFLECVQDMDHENMFWYRQDPGLGLRLIYFSYDVKMKEKGDIPEGYSVSREKKERFSLILESASTNQTSMYLCASSPRWVSYEQYFGPGTRLTVT.